This TCR beta chain was recorded in a study of shared T cell receptors in the human thymus (dated by TCRdb to about 2021). Concerning the study at large: The study examined how self-reactive, shared T-cell receptor alpha chains are generated in the human thymus.

Regarding this clone: What antigen it recognizes has not been identified. No base-level quality is on record; no much larger clone is a single base apart.

Trimming removed 4 bases from V and 2 bases from J; the gene matches leave 12 bases unexplained. Taken from the germline V gene, the CDR1 and CDR2 loops are SGDLS and YYNGEE. The CDR3, cysteine through phenylalanine, is 17 amino acids long. Of all the DNA, just the CDR3 is kept, 51 bases in frame from base 1. Receptor libraries were prepared by the immunoSEQ multiplex PCR assay. TCRdb took over this immuneACCESS table, retaining in-frame rearrangements with V and J assigned. Such tables are incomplete; in checked studies, under half of the missing clones stem from an unresolved V gene, and the remainder is unexplained. The sample table shows hundreds of thousands of clones, and roughly 90% are seen once. 0.01% of the sample rests with the top ten. These data also featured in a second study, about human thymus T cells. Per the second study: In Finland, the donors were immunologically healthy infants who were having open corrective cardiac surgery for congenital heart defects. Thymus tissue was collected as surgical resects that were removed during corrective cardiac surgery. Usage of V and J gene segments appeared to be biased in both the thymic and the peripheral blood repertoires. The related research reported highly overlapping thymic TCR repertoires among unrelated individuals. The study characterized TCR alpha and beta repertoires from about 8 infant thymus samples and a few related peripheral blood samples. The infant donors were roughly 7 to 244 days old, and the cohort included six males and a couple of females. Thymocytes were released mechanically from tissue and stored at -70 °C as pellets of roughly 9.5-31 million cells. A QIAsymphony instrument was used to extract genomic DNA from frozen cell pellets. The immunoSEQ multiplex PCR assay was used to amplify the TCRB and TCRAD loci from a standardized amount of quality-controlled genomic DNA. Amplicons spanned the V(D)J region at a length sufficient to cover the CDR3 and identify V and J genes. Amplicon sequencing was performed on an Illumina platform through the commercial immunoSEQ service. Primer bias and sequencing errors were corrected as previously described, and TCRAD and TCRB were defined on the basis of the IMGT database. Analysis of the repertoires was done with immunoSEQ Analyzer 3.0 and VDJTools and included basic statistics, V/J segment usage, diversity estimates, rarefaction and pairwise overlap. Diversity was estimated using the Chao1, ChaoE, Efron-Thisted, Shannon and inverse Simpson indices, and was also estimated on datasets down-sampled to the size of the smallest sample. Repertoire overlap used strict matching of CDR3 nucleotide sequence, V gene and J gene, with Jaccard-based multidimensional scaling clustering. On average, roughly 810,000 unique TCRB clonotypes were obtained from thymus samples, compared with about 84,000 from blood samples.

Sequences were obtained from thymocytes. In this chain, TRBV9 is recombined with TRBJ2-3, and 8 junction bases match TRBD2. This receptor was identified in a boy under two years old with a congenital heart defect. Donor details come from another sample of the same person, matched by shared clones. The DNA sequence is given as TGTGCCAGCAGCCCCCACCGCCGGGAGGGGGACACAGATACGCAGTATTTT. Translated, it gives CASSPHRREGDTDTQYF.